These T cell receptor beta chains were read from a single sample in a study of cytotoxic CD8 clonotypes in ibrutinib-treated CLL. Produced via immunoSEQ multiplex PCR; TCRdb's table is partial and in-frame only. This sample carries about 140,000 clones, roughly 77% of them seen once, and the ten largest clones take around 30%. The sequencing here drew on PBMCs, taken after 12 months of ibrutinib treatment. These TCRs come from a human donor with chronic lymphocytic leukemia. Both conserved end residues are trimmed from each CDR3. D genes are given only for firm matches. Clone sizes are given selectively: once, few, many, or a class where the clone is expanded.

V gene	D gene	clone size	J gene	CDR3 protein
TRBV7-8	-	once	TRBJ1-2	ASSLVSVNYGYT
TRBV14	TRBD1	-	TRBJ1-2	ASSFIPGQGAV
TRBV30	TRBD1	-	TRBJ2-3	AWDNRGPTDTQY
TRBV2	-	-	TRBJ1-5	ASSSRRIPSNQPQH
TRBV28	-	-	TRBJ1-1	ASSKQGWTEAF
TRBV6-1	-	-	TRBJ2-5	ASYRGYQETQY
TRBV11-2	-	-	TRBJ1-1	ASSLDLPTEAF
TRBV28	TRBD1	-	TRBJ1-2	ASSMDRSESYGYT
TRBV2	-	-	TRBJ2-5	ASSETSSQETQY
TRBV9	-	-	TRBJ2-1	ASSVRDSENEQF
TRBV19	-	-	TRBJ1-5	ATLERGDSNQPQH
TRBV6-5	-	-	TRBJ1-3	VSKINAYSGNTIY
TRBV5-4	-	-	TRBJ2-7	ASSFRDLASYEQY
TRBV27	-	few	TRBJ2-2	ASSLSKLGELF
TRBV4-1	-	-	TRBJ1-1	ASSQELRGNTEAF
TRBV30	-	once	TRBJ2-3	AWSVSGADTQY
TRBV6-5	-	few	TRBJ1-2	ASSYSNSYGYT
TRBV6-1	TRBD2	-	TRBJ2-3	ASRLAGATTDTQY
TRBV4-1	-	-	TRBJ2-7	ASSQEASGHSYEQY
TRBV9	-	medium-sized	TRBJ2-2	ASSVRTGELF
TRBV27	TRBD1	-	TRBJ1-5	ASSSSGGVQPQH
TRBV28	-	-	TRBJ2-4	ASSQFQGVKNIQY
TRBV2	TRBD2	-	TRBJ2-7	AILGGYEQY
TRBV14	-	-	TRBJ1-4	ASSQDPGSNEKLF
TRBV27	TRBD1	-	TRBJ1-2	ASSSRDRVLYGYT
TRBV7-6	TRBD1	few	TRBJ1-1	ASSLGQGVNTEAF
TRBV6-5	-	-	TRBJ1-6	ASSYEEGPLH
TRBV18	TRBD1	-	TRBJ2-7	ASSLRDRGEQY
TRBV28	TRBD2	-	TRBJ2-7	ASSSGTSGNYEQY
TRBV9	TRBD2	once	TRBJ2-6	ASSRPRGGASGANVLT
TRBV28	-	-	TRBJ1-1	ASSSNGRGWSPEAF
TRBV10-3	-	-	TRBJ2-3	AISLPTSPDTQY
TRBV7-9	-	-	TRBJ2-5	ASSLVETQY
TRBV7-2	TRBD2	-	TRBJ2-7	ASSAPGLALYEQY
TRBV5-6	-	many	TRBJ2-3	ASRHASLTDTQY
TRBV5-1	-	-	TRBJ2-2	ASSLEGSPGELF
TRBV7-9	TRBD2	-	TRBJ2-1	ASSPAGTSKNEQF
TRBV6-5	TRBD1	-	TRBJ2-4	ASSSLDRVDRNIQY
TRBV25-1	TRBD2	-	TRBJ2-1	ASTAGGRNEQF
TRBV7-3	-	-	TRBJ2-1	ASSLRGPHNEQF
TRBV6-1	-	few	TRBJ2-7	ASIPASLVGVGKY
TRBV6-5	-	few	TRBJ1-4	ASSYSGNEKLF
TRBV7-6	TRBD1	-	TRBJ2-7	ASSPLPTGGAPQY
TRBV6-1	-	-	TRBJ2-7	ATGTYSYEQY
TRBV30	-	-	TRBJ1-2	AWMRGYGYT
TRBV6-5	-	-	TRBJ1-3	ATAGPGVAGNTIY
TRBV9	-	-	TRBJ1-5	ASSPSPGQPQH
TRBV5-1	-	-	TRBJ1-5	ASRRDPYSNQPQH
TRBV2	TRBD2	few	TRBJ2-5	ASSAGLAGETQY
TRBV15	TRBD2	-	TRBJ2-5	ATSRAGGQETQY
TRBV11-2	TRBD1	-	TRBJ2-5	ASSLGDREKETQY
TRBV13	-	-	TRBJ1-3	ASRSPGGDPGNTIY
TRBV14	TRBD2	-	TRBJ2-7	ASSQARTSGFYEQY
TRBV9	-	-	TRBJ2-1	ASSPVPLNEQF
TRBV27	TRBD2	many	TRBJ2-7	ASSFRGDGAYEQY